This record looks at one T cell receptor beta chain sequence and its context. In this sample, this clonotype turned up many times. Its cognate antigen has yet to be identified. Base qualities are not recorded, but no much larger clone differs from it by a single base. Using a constant-region primer and ProtoScript II reverse transcriptase, TCRbeta-specific cDNA was reverse-transcribed from about 460 ng total RNA. TCRbeta libraries were built with three nested multiplex PCR rounds, a slightly modified ARM-PCR procedure. Multiplex TRBV1-TRBV30 forward primers and a Cbeta reverse primer were used in the first two PCR rounds, each of which was run for approximately 9 cycles. A final 25-cycle PCR with Deep VentR polymerase added sample barcodes and Illumina adapters. Before sequencing, amplicons of 200-500 bp were gel-purified using a QIAquick gel extraction kit. TCRbeta amplicons were sequenced on an Illumina HiSeq 2500 with 250-bp paired-end reads. As for the original processing: Quality trimming of reads was performed with Trimmomatic v0.33, and paired reads were merged with FLASH v1.2.11 so that full CDR3 sequences could be recovered. V, D and J germline segments were assigned to the rearranged TCRbeta sequences using MiGEC v1.2.1b. Clonotype statistics and Shannon-Wiener diversity indices were computed with VDJtools v1.0.0. Except for diversity analysis, only each sample's 250 most abundant clonotypes were used in subsequent analyses to reduce sampling bias. TCRdb handled the public reads itself, with Q25 trimming in fastp and clone calling in MiXCR, and kept productive beta chains. Each CDR3 protein appears once, grouped with its most common genes and DNA. None of the V and J calls come from the authors' own analysis; TCRdb made them. Present in this sample are fewer than 150,000 distinct CDR3 sequences, roughly three fifths of which were seen just once. Roughly 9% of the sample rests with the top ten.

This sample is part of a study of tumor-infiltrating lymphocytes in primary liver carcinoma (dated by TCRdb to 2016 to 2017). About the full investigation: The five patients, three men and two women aged 30 to 69 years, had hepatocellular carcinoma (four) or combined HCC and intrahepatic cholangiocarcinoma (one). Reproducibility between technical replicate repertoires was high, with correlation coefficients above 0.95 and mean shared-clone rates approximately 0.9. The five patients had tumors of stage T1-T3 N0M0, with maximum diameters ranging from 4.2 to 10 cm. TCRbeta repertoire sequencing covered 35 or so specimens from 5 patients: 25 tumor regions, 5 adjacent noncancerous liver tissues and 5 peripheral blood samples. For each liver tumor, the study sampled five regions along with adjacent normal tissue and blood, and applied TCRbeta repertoire sequencing, expression microarrays and whole-exome sequencing. To link TCRbeta repertoire diversity to the local molecular phenotype, the 25 tumor region samples were profiled with Agilent mRNA microarrays. Each sample produced about 3.5 to 8 million productive TCRbeta reads, and read depth showed no significant difference between tissue types.

Paper-wide results and their limitations: Compared with blood, tumors had a significantly larger share of the repertoire taken up by the top 250 clones (p = 0.039). Bulk unsorted samples precluded comparing CD4+ and CD8+ T cell repertoires. Only roughly 7-24% of top clones appeared in all five regions of a tumor, which suggests that tumor-infiltrating T cells are spatially heterogeneous. Only the TCR beta chain was sequenced, which likely underestimates true repertoire diversity because unpaired alpha chains were not captured. The study included only five patients, and the authors note findings should be validated in a larger study. Consistent with antigen-driven expansion, pairs of tumor regions showed higher repertoire overlap (mean around 35%) than either tumor-adjacent pairs (around 17%) or tumor-blood pairs (approximately 15%).

Total RNA and DNA were co-extracted from roughly 18-30 mg of bulk tissue with the AllPrep DNA/RNA mini kit, without cell sorting. Between November 2015 and early 2016, five patients in China with histopathologically diagnosed primary liver carcinoma had their tumors surgically resected. Chronic HBV infection was present in the patients, and the patients were treatment-naive at sampling. Each tumor was sampled at five spatially separated regions: the superior, inferior, left-lateral and right-lateral poles and the tumor centre. According to histology, viable tumor cells made up more than 80% of every tumor sample. Fresh tumor and adjacent tissue pieces were bisected, with one half stored in RNAlater at -80 degrees C and the other half sent for histology. The CDR3 spans 16 residues, from the cysteine through the phenylalanine. Kept here is only the CDR3 DNA, which spans 48 bases and is read in frame from base 1. Reading the germline V gene gives CDR1 SQVTM and CDR2 ANQGSEA. For this chain, trimming is 2 bases at the V end and 7 bases at the J end, and the number of junction bases without a gene match is 16.

Source material: liver tumor tissue from sampling region 1. The cell subset or site label corresponds to: tumor region T1, superior pole. The chain is encoded by TRBV29-1 joined to TRBJ1-2; the central 7 bases match TRBD1. The sequence came from a woman aged 60-70 years with primary liver carcinoma and hepatitis B virus infection. The nucleotides are TGCAGCGTTGAAACGACAGGGAATTGGTTTGGGAGTGGCTACACCTTC. The translation is CSVETTGNWFGSGYTF.